The T cell receptor beta chain under discussion was sequenced for a study of blood T cell repertoires in COVID-19. Clones were sequenced by immunoSEQ multiplex PCR, and TCRdb holds only the in-frame ones, with some missing. The sample lists 200,000 to 250,000 clones; 85% to 90% were seen once. This CDR3 contains 17 residues. Germline CDR1 reads LGHDT; CDR2 reads YNNKEL (reference sequence). With V trimmed by 4 bases and J by 6 bases, 10 bases remained unmatched. This clone has just one count. The chain carries TRBV3-1 (or the pseudogene TRBV3-2) and TRBJ2-1; 12 bases match TRBD1. The source is a man aged 60 to 69 with acute or convalescent COVID-19. The sequencing input was peripheral blood. The CDR3 is CASSRSLGQGAANEQFF. The CDR3 region has the DNA TGTGCCAGCAGCCGCAGTCTGGGACAGGGGGCTGCCAATGAGCAGTTCTTC.